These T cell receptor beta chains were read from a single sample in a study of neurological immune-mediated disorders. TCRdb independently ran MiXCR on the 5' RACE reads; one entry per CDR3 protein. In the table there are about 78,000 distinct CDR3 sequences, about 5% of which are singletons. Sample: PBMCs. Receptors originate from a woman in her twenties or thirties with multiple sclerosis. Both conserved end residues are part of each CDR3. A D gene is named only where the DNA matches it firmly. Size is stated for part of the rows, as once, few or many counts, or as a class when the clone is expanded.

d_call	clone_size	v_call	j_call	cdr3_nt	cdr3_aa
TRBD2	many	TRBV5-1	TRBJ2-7	TGCGCCAGCAGCTTGGTTCCTAGCGGGACCTACGAGCAGTACTTC	CASSLVPSGTYEQYF
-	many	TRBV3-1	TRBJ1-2	TGTGCCAGCAGCCCAGGAGGCAGCTTGCCCTATGGCTACACCTTC	CASSPGGSLPYGYTF
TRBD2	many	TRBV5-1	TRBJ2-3	TGCGCCAGCAGCTGGTTAGCGGGCTCCCTCACAGATACGCAGTATTTT	CASSWLAGSLTDTQYF
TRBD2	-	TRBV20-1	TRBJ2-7	TGCAGTGCTAGAGGAGATAGCGGGAGATACTACGAGCAGTACTTC	CSARGDSGRYYEQYF
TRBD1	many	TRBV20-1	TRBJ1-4	TGCAGTGCCCGGACAGGAGCTAATGAAAAACTGTTTTTT	CSARTGANEKLFF
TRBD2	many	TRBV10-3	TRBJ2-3	TGTGCCATCAACGGGCTAGCGGGGGGCACAGATACGCAGTATTTT	CAINGLAGGTDTQYF
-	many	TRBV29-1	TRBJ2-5	TGCAGCGTTGGACTCTCGCAAGAGACCCAGTACTTC	CSVGLSQETQYF
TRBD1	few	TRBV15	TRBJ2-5	TGTGCCACCAGTATACCAGGGGGCGTCGCGACCCAGTACTTC	CATSIPGGVATQYF
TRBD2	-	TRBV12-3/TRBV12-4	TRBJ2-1	TGTGCCAGCAGGCCTGGACTAGCTACGTACAATGAGCAGTTCTTC	CASRPGLATYNEQFF
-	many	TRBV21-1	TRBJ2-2	TGTGCCAGCAGCAAAAAGACAGGGGCTACGAACACCGGGGAGCTGTTTTTT	CASSKKTGATNTGELFF
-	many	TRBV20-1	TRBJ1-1	TGCAGTGCTAGAGATCAGCGAGTCGGCAGGGCCCGAGGCACTGAAGCTTTCTTT	CSARDQRVGRARGTEAFF
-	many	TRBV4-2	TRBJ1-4	TGTGCCAGCAGCCAAGACACAACTAATGAAAAACTGTTTTTT	CASSQDTTNEKLFF
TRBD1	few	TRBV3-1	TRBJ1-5	TGTGCCAGCAGCTTAGGGACAGGGGGCAATCAGCCCCAGCATTTT	CASSLGTGGNQPQHF
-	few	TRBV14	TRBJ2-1	TGTGCCAGCAGCTGGGACAATTTAGAGCAGTTCTTC	CASSWDNLEQFF
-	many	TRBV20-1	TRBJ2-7	TGCAGTGCTAGGAGAAGAAGCTCCTACGAGCAGTACTTC	CSARRRSSYEQYF
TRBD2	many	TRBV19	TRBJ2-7	TGTGCCAGTAGTATTAGCCTAGCGGGCGTATACGAGCAGTACTTC	CASSISLAGVYEQYF
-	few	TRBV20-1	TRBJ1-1	TGCAGTGCTAGAGATCCTCAGGGGTCGGAGACTGAAGCTTTCTTT	CSARDPQGSETEAFF
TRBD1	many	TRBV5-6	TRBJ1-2	TGTGCCAGCAGACGGACAGGGTTCTATGGCTACACCTTC	CASRRTGFYGYTF
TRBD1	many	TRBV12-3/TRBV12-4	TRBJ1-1	TGTGCCAGCAGTGGCGGACAGGGGGGTGCCACTGAAGCTTTCTTT	CASSGGQGGATEAFF
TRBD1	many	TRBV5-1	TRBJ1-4	TGCGCCAGCAGCACTGACAGGGGAGAGGAAAAACTGTTTTTT	CASSTDRGEEKLFF
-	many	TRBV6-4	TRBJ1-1	TGTGCCAGCAGTACGGGATGGGGGCGGAACACTGAAGCTTTCTTT	CASSTGWGRNTEAFF
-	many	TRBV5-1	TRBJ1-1	TGCGCCAGCAAAAAGGCAGGGGCCACTGAAGCTTTCTTT	CASKKAGATEAFF
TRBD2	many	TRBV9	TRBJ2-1	TGTGCCAGCAGCCCACCCCCAGCGGGGGTTAGGAATGAGCAGTTCTTC	CASSPPPAGVRNEQFF
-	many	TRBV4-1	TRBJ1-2	TGCGCCAGCAGCCAAGGGGGAGAAGGACACTATGGCTACACCTTC	CASSQGGEGHYGYTF
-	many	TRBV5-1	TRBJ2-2	TGCGCCAGCAGCTTGGCAAGCGGCACCGGGGAGCTGTTTTTT	CASSLASGTGELFF
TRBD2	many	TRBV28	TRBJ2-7	TGTGCCAGCAGTTTATCGAGCGGGAGCACTCCCTACGAGCAGTACTTC	CASSLSSGSTPYEQYF
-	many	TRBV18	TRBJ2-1	TGTGCCAGCTCACCTTTAGGGTCGTGGGAGCAGTTCTTC	CASSPLGSWEQFF
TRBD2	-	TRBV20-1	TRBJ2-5	TGCAGTGCTAGAGATAGCGCGGGAGGGTACCAAGAGACCCAGTACTTC	CSARDSAGGYQETQYF
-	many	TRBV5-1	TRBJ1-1	TGCGCCAGCAGCTCGGAGCTTAGACAGAGCGGTCTCGTCTCCCGGGGATGGAACACTGAAGCTTTCTTT	CASSSELRQSGLVSRGWNTEAFF
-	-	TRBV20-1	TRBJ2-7	TGCAGTGCTAGCGGAACTAGCTCCTACGAGCAGTACTTC	CSASGTSSYEQYF
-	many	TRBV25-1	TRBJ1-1	TGTGCCAGCAGTGTTAACACTGAAGCTTTCTTT	CASSVNTEAFF
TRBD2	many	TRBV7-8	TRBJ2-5	TGTGCCAGCAGCCACTCTGTTGGACTAGCAGGAGGAGGGACCCAGTACTTC	CASSHSVGLAGGGTQYF
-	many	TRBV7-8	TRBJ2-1	TGTGCCAGCAGCTTATTTCGGGCGGGGACAGTCCTCTACAATGAGCAGTTCTTC	CASSLFRAGTVLYNEQFF
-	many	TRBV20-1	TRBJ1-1	TGCAGTGCTATTTCAGGGTTCACTGAAGCTTTCTTT	CSAISGFTEAFF
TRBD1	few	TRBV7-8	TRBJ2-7	TGTGCCAGCAGCGACGGGACAGGGAGTATCAACGAGCAGTACTTC	CASSDGTGSINEQYF
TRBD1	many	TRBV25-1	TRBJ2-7	TGTGCCAGCAGTGAAGGGACAGGGGCCTACGAGCAGTACTTC	CASSEGTGAYEQYF
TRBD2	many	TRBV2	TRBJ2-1	TGTGCCAGCAGGGGGACTAGCGGGAAACCCAATGAGCAGTTCTTC	CASRGTSGKPNEQFF
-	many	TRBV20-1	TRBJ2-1	TGCAGTGCTAGTATCTGGAGCCCTCACAATGAGCAGTTCTTC	CSASIWSPHNEQFF
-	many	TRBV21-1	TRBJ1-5	TGTGCCAGCAGCAAAGGGGCCCTGATGATTGGGGGATACAATCAGCCCCAGCATTTT	CASSKGALMIGGYNQPQHF
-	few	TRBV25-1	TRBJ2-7	TGTGCCAGCAGTCCCAGCGGAGCCTCCTACGAGCAGTACTTC	CASSPSGASYEQYF
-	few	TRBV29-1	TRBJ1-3	TGCAGCGTTGAATGGGGAAAAAACATATATTTT	CSVEWGKNIYF
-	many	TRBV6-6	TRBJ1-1	TGTGCCAGCAGTGTCGGCAGGGACCCACCGAACACTGAAGCTTTCTTT	CASSVGRDPPNTEAFF
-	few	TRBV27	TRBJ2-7	TGTGCCAGCAGTACCGGGACTTTCTACGAGCAGTACTTC	CASSTGTFYEQYF
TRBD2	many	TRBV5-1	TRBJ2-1	TGCGCCAGCAGCCGAGGTCTTAGCGGGAGTGAGGGCAATGAGCAGTTCTTC	CASSRGLSGSEGNEQFF
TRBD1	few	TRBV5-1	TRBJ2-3	TGCGCCAGCAGCTTAACGGGACAGCGCACAGATACGCAGTATTTT	CASSLTGQRTDTQYF
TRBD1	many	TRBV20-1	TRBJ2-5	TGCAGTGCTGCAACCTCAGGGGGCGGGGAGACCCAGTACTTC	CSAATSGGGETQYF
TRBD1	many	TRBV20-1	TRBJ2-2	TGCAGTGCTAAGAGAGGGGGCAGGGACACCGGGGAGCTGTTTTTT	CSAKRGGRDTGELFF
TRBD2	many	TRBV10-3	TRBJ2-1	TGTGCCGGCTCCAGCGGGGGTCTCAATGAGCAGTTCTTC	CAGSSGGLNEQFF
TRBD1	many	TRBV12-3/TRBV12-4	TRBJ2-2	TGTGCCAGTACCGGGGACAGCGGGGAGCTGTTTTTT	CASTGDSGELFF
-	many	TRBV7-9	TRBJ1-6	TGTGCCAGCAGCTTAGCAAGGAGGGGAATACGTTCACCCCTCCACTTT	CASSLARRGIRSPLHF
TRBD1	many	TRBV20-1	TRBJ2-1	TGCAGTGCCCCCCGATTTGGACAGGGTAGCGATGAGCAGTTCTTC	CSAPRFGQGSDEQFF
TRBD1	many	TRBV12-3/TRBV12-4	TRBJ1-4	TGTGCCAGCAGTTTACGACAGGGGGGAACTGAAAAACTGTTTTTT	CASSLRQGGTEKLFF
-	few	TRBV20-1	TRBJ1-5	TGCAGTGCTAGAGATCTAGGGGTCAATCAGCCCCAGCATTTT	CSARDLGVNQPQHF
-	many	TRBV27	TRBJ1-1	TGTGCCAGCAGTTCCCGATTTGGGGCTGAAGCTTTCTTT	CASSSRFGAEAFF
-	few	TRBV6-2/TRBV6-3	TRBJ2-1	TGTGCCAGCAGCCCAGACTCCCGCCCCGGCAATGAGCAGTTCTTC	CASSPDSRPGNEQFF
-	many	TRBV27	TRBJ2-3	TGTGCCAGCAGTTTTTCGGATACGCAGTATTTT	CASSFSDTQYF
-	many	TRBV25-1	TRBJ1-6	TGTGCCAGCAGTGGGGGTGGGGGTTCACCCCTCCACTTT	CASSGGGGSPLHF
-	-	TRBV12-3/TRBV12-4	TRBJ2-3	TGTGCCAGCAGTTTGGTGGCGCGGCGGAGGAGAGATACGCAGTATTTT	CASSLVARRRRDTQYF
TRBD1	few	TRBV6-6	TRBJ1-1	TGTGCCAGCAGTTACTTCGGGACAGGCGTGATGAACACTGAAGCTTTCTTT	CASSYFGTGVMNTEAFF
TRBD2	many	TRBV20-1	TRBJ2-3	TGCAGTGCTAGAGAGAGCGGGCTAGCGGGGGAAACAGATACGCAGTATTTT	CSARESGLAGETDTQYF